These 27 T cell receptor beta chains were sequenced from one sample in a study of blood T cells in healthy people across ages. A sample-barcoded 5' primer and a J-beta primer mix were used in a second PCR of about 7 to 12 cycles. TCRdb itself ran the 5' RACE reads through MiXCR, one entry per CDR3 protein. Of fewer than 2 million distinct CDR3 sequences in the sample, about 39% were seen once. The sequencing sample was made of blood. These receptors originate from a human donor in good health.

The V gene is TRBV6-1, the J gene TRBJ2-1; D is undetermined. From germline, CDR1 is MNHNS and CDR2 SASEGT. The CDR3 contains 17 residues. Trimming took 0 bases from V and 0 from J, leaving 12 bases between them. CDR3 protein: CASSEATFLSSYNEQFF. The CDR3 DNA follows: TGTGCCAGCAGTGAAGCAACGTTTCTGAGCTCCTACAATGAGCAGTTCTTC.

The sample holds a few counts of this clonotype. With a much larger clone just one base away, this may be a read error. The V and J genes are TRBV6-1 and TRBJ2-1; D might be TRBD2 (5 bases). Trimming removed 1 base from V and 10 bases from J, with 17 bases in between. Germline V gene sequence: CDR1 MNHNS, CDR2 SASEGT. The CDR3 totals 15 residues. Here the CDR3 reads CASSEESGDWYEQFF. The CDR3 nucleotides read TGTGCCAGCAGTGAAGAGTCCGGGGATTGGTACGAGCAGTTCTTC.

This chain joins TRBV4-3 and TRBJ1-2; D is possibly TRBD1 (6 bases). CDR3 length equals 17 residues. The V and J ends lost 3 bases and 2 bases respectively, with 19 bases between them. From germline, CDR1 is LGHNA and CDR2 YSLEER. The CDR3 sequence is CASSHVQGGGSNYGYTF. DNA of the CDR3: TGCGCCAGCAGCCATGTACAGGGAGGGGGATCCAACTATGGCTACACCTTC.

The CDR3, as DNA: TGTGCCAGCCTGGGTATGAACACTGAAGCTTTCTTT. It is translated as CASLGMNTEAFF. The chain has TRBV12-3 or TRBV12-4 and TRBJ1-1; D gene uncertain. This CDR3 is 12 amino acids long. V dropped 8 bases and J dropped 0 bases, with 7 bases sitting between them.

This chain connects TRBV10-3 to TRBJ2-5; D not certain. The germline V and J ends were trimmed by 0 bases and 5 bases, with 10 bases remaining between them. CDR3 length: 14 amino acids. CDR1 and CDR2 from the germline V gene are ENHRY and SYGVKD. Here the CDR3 reads CAISESNGVETQYF. CDR3 nucleotide sequence: TGTGCCATCAGTGAGTCGAACGGTGTTGAGACCCAGTACTTC.

V is TRBV3-1 and J is TRBJ2-7; D unresolved. The V gene lost 0 bases and the J gene lost 3 bases, with 12 bases spanning the gap. This CDR3 region has 15 residues. Germline V gene data show CDR1 as LGHDT and CDR2 as YNNKEL (reference sequence). CDR3 in amino acids: CASSQDPRLCYEQYF. CDR3 DNA sequence: TGTGCCAGCAGCCAAGATCCAAGGTTGTGCTACGAGCAGTACTTC.

This clonotype was seen more than once but under ten times. The rearrangement uses TRBV27 and TRBJ1-2, with TRBD1 identical over 9 bases. V gave up 11 bases and J gave up 6 bases; unmatched junction bases: 13. This CDR3 comprises 14 residues. Germline values: CDR1 MNHEY, CDR2 SMNVEV (reference sequence). Written as DNA, the CDR3 is TGTGCCCGGACACCCGACAGGGGGATGGATGGCTACACCTTC. Amino acid sequence: CARTPDRGMDGYTF.

This clonotype was picked up a small number of times. V is TRBV7-8 and J is TRBJ1-5, with TRBD1 matching 9 bases. The CDR3 is 17 residues long. Germline-derived CDR1 and CDR2 are SGHVS and FQNEAQ. The ends lost 4 bases at V and 5 bases at J; junction bases unmatched: 12. CDR3 loop: CASSSGQGRGRHQPQHF. In DNA form, the CDR3 reads TGTGCCAGCAGCTCGGGACAGGGACGGGGAAGGCATCAGCCCCAGCATTTT.

This clonotype was seen at least ten times. This chain uses TRBV5-4 with TRBJ2-1; 13 bases line up with TRBD2. Germline trimming cut 4 bases from V and 3 bases from J; bases unmatched to any gene: 1. The length of the CDR3 is 15 residues. In germline, CDR1 is SGHNT, CDR2 YYREEE (reference sequence). The CDR3 DNA reads as TGTGCCAGCAGCGGGACTAGCGGGAACTACAATGAGCAGTTCTTC. It specifies CASSGTSGNYNEQFF.

Of note for this clonotype: Since the CDR3 does not end with the conserved phenylalanine or tryptophan, this likely comes from a read error. The V gene is TRBV6-1, the J gene TRBJ2-6; 7 positions agree with TRBD1. V lost 5 bases, J lost 0 bases, and 10 bases stayed unmatched. This CDR3 spans 18 amino acids. From germline, CDR1 is MNHNS and CDR2 SASEGT. The CDR3 loop reads CASSPQGLLGSGANVLTL. The CDR3 coding sequence is TGTGCCAGCAGTCCACAGGGGCTCTTGGGCTCTGGGGCCAACGTCCTGACTTTA.

The chain combines TRBV27 with TRBJ1-2; weak D call: TRBD1 (5 bases). Germline values: CDR1 MNHEY, CDR2 SMNVEV (reference sequence). The CDR3 runs 14 residues. The V end lost 6 bases, the J end lost 7 bases, and 18 bases lay between the germline ends. The CDR3 nucleotides are TGTGCCAGCAGGCAGGGAAGACAGAGAGTTGGCTACACCTTC. Its protein product is CASRQGRQRVGYTF.

The genes are TRBV18 and TRBJ2-7; TRBD1 agrees at 8 bases. This CDR3 region has 13 residues. Germline V gives CDR1 KGHSH, CDR2 LQKENI. After removal of 7 bases from V and 5 bases from J, the junction contained 7 bases not matched to a gene. The CDR3 nucleotides are TGTGCCAGCTGCGGACAGGGTACAGACGAGCAGTACTTC. Its protein product is CASCGQGTDEQYF.

This clonotype was seen once. The chain combines TRBV18 with TRBJ1-1; 7 nucleotides align to TRBD1. The ends lost 4 bases at V and 6 bases at J; junction bases unmatched: 8. Germline V gene sequence: CDR1 KGHSH, CDR2 LQKENI. CDR3 length: 14 amino acids. The CDR3, as DNA: TGTGCCAGCTCACGCGAGCAGGGGGACCCTGAAGCTTTCTTT. Translation gives CASSREQGDPEAFF.

J is TRBJ2-5 and V is TRBV10-3; D is possibly TRBD1 (5 bases). The germline gives CDR1 ENHRY, CDR2 SYGVKD. Between the trimmed V and J ends, which lost 0 bases and 5 bases, there was a span of 13 bases. The CDR3 totals 15 residues. The CDR3 DNA reads TGTGCCATCAGTGAGTCGACCAGGGTGGGCGAGACCCAGTACTTC. Encoded protein: CAISESTRVGETQYF.

The V call is TRBV3-1, the J call TRBJ2-5; a weak D match, TRBD2 (5 bases). Trimming removed 8 bases at V and 6 bases at J, with 19 bases between. The CDR3 has 14 residues. Germline assignment: CDR1 LGHDT and CDR2 YNNKEL (reference sequence). Written as DNA, the CDR3 is TGTGCCAGCGCTGACGGGGAGCCTCGGCAGACCCAGTACTTC. It translates to CASADGEPRQTQYF.

This clonotype was observed a few times. The chain employs TRBV7-6 and TRBJ1-6, with a weak D call TRBD1 (5 bases). Per the germline V gene, CDR1 is SGHVS and CDR2 is FNYEAQ. V lost 5 bases to trimming and J lost 6 bases, with 8 bases between them. CDR3 length: 13 amino acids. DNA of the CDR3: TGTGCCAGCAGCACAGACAGTAATTCACCCCTCCACTTT. Translated: CASSTDSNSPLHF.

The genes are TRBV6-2 or TRBV6-3 and TRBJ2-7; 8 bases map to TRBD1. The CDR3 is 14 amino acids. The V gene end was trimmed by 6 bases and the J gene end by 2 bases; junction bases not matched to a gene: 6. CDR1 is MNHEY, CDR2 SVGEGT, per germline. This CDR3 is CASRATGGPYEQYF. The DNA of the CDR3 is TGTGCCAGCAGGGCTACAGGGGGGCCCTACGAGCAGTACTTC.

This clonotype appeared a few times. The J gene is TRBJ2-3, the V gene TRBV20-1; tentative D call: TRBD1 (5 bases). Trimming stripped 3 bases from V and 3 bases from J, with 13 bases between. This CDR3 spans 14 amino acids. Germline-derived CDR1 and CDR2 are DFQATT and SNEGSKA (reference sequence). CDR3 sequence reads: CSASSGWITDTQYF. In nucleotides, the CDR3 is TGCAGTGCTAGTTCAGGGTGGATAACAGATACGCAGTATTTT.

This clonotype was seen a few times. Sequence at one end of the junction differs from germline and may be a read error. V is TRBV7-9 and J is TRBJ2-3; TRBD2 matches at 7 bases. Per germline, CDR1 SEHNR and CDR2 FQNEAQ (reference sequence). This CDR3 contains 15 residues. The CDR3 coding sequence is TGTGCCAACAGCTTGGAGCGGGACCACGCAGATACGCAGTATTTT. Its translation: CANSLERDHADTQYF.

The rearrangement links TRBV20-1 to TRBJ2-7; the D is unclear. Germline-derived CDR1 and CDR2 are DFQATT and SNEGSKA (reference sequence). The CDR3 totals 13 residues. V dropped 3 bases and J dropped 0 bases, with 9 bases sitting between them. CDR3 residues: CSASAPSSYEQYF. In DNA form, the CDR3 reads TGCAGTGCTAGTGCGCCCAGCTCCTACGAGCAGTACTTC.

The V call is TRBV6-2 or TRBV6-3, the J call TRBJ2-1, with D maybe TRBD2 (6 bases). From germline, CDR1 is MNHEY and CDR2 SVGEGT. The V end was cut by 2 bases, the J end by 4 bases, with 12 bases between. This CDR3 has 15 amino acids. CDR3 region: CASSYTRGQYNEQFF. The CDR3 coding sequence is TGTGCCAGCAGTTACACGCGGGGCCAATACAATGAGCAGTTCTTC.

The V and J genes are TRBV7-2 and TRBJ2-7, with a tentative D call TRBD1 (6 bases). The germline CDR1 and CDR2 sequences are SGHTA and FQGNSA. The CDR3 runs 14 residues. The V end was cut by 5 bases, the J end by 6 bases, with 17 bases between. The CDR3 spells CASSRQLQGSEQYF. CDR3 nucleotide sequence: TGTGCCAGCAGCCGTCAATTGCAGGGGAGCGAGCAGTACTTC.

This clonotype has more than one count but fewer than ten. The junction and the germline gene differ at one end; a read error may be behind it. This chain uses TRBV7-9 with TRBJ2-2, with D perhaps matching TRBD2 (7 bases). The CDR3 runs to 16 residues. In germline, CDR1 is SEHNR, CDR2 FQNEAQ (reference sequence). The CDR3 here is CASSLWGGSDTGELFF. The CDR3 nucleotides are TGTGCCAGTAGCTTGTGGGGGGGCAGCGACACCGGGGAGCTGTTTTTT.

In this sample, this clonotype turned up a few times. V usage is TRBV5-1 and J usage is TRBJ2-4; D uncertain. Trimming took off 4 bases at V and 0 bases at J, with 11 bases between the two ends. Germline V gene data show CDR1 as SGHRS and CDR2 as YFSETQ. This CDR3 comprises 15 residues. The CDR3 spells CASSPGFIAKNIQYF. The CDR3 DNA sequence: TGCGCCAGCAGCCCCGGATTTATAGCCAAAAACATTCAGTACTTC.

The chain combines TRBV3-1 with TRBJ2-4; 9 positions agree with TRBD2. The CDR3 consists of 15 residues. CDR1 LGHDT and CDR2 YNNKEL come from the germline V gene (reference sequence). The J segment lost 13 bases and the V segment lost 0 bases, leaving 10 bases of the junction unmatched. The CDR3 loop reads CASSQDSGSPYGQYF. The CDR3 DNA is TGTGCCAGCAGCCAAGATAGCGGGAGCCCCTACGGGCAGTACTTC.

This clonotype was counted only a few times. The chain has TRBV4-3 and TRBJ1-5, with D unresolved. In germline, CDR1 is LGHNA, CDR2 YSLEER. V was cut by 0 bases and J by 5 bases, with 8 bases left in between. The CDR3 has 14 residues. The CDR3 loop is CASSQDGWDQPQHF. The CDR3 DNA reads TGCGCCAGCAGCCAAGACGGGTGGGATCAGCCCCAGCATTTT.

V gene TRBV7-2 combines with J gene TRBJ2-2; the D gene could be TRBD1 or TRBD2 (6 bases each). In germline, CDR1 is SGHTA, CDR2 FQGNSA. V dropped 7 bases and J dropped 7 bases, with 25 bases sitting between them. This CDR3 comprises 17 residues. This CDR3 reads CASTLTGAGQSGGELFF. The CDR3 DNA reads as TGTGCCAGCACCCTAACGGGGGCAGGCCAGTCTGGCGGGGAGCTGTTTTTT. Filled out from reference TRBV7-2 and TRBJ2-2, the complete variable domain reads GAGVSQSPSNKVTEKGKDVELRCDPISGHTALYWYRQSLGQGLEFLIYFQGNSAPDKSGLPSDRFSAERTGGSVSTLTIQRTQQEDSAVYLCASTLTGAGQSGGELFFGEGSRLTVL.